This T cell receptor (beta chain) is drawn from a study of TIL therapy for anti-PD-1-resistant metastatic lung cancer. Study details: Most patients had lung adenocarcinoma; a handful of tumors were EGFR-mutant, two ALK-rearranged; half smoked currently or formerly.

Described time point: pre-treatment sample, taken before nivolumab and TIL therapy. The libraries were made with immunoSEQ v3. The table came from immunoSEQ multiplex PCR; TCRdb's copy has only in-frame clones and leaves some out. The data contain about 46,000 clones, 80% to 90% of them seen just once; the ten biggest clones take up 4% to 6%. Overall study findings and caveats: The cohort had more treatment-naive, never-smoker and oncogene-addicted patients than typical. TIL clonotype persistence in blood showed no apparent association with response.

V was trimmed by 0 bases and J by 0 bases, leaving 8 bases between them. Germline CDR1 is KGHDR and CDR2 is SFDVKD. This CDR3 is built from 16 residues. About this clone: Its cognate antigen is unknown.

Sequenced here: blood, sampled at baseline. The sequence was collected from a person aged 25-85 years with non-small cell lung cancer. The genes are TRBV24-1 and TRBJ2-1; no clear D gene. The DNA for the CDR3 is TGTGCCACCAGTGATTTGAGTACGAGCTCCTACAATGAGCAGTTCTTC. Protein sequence: CATSDLSTSSYNEQFF.